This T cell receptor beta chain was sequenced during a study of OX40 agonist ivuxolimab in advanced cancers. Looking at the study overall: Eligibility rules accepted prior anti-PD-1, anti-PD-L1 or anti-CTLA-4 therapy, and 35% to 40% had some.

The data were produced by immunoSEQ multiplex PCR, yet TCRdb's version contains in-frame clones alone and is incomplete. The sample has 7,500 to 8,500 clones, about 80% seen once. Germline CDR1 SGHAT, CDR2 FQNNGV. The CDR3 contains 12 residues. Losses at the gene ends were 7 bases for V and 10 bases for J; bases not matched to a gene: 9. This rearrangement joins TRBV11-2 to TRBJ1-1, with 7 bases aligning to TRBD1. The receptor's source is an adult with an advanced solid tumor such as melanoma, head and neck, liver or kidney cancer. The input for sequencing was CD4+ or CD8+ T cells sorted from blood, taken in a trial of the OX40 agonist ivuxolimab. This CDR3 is CASTERGLGAFF. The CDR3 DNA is TGTGCCAGCACAGAGAGGGGGCTCGGAGCTTTCTTT.